This is a list of T cell receptor beta chains from one sample in a study of cytomegalovirus exposure and HLA in healthy donors. The data were produced by immunoSEQ multiplex PCR, yet TCRdb's version contains in-frame clones alone and is incomplete. The sample records some 130,000 clones, around 77% being singletons. Sequenced: PBMCs. These receptors were collected from a young man in good health. Each CDR3 is given with its conserved first and last residue. D genes are given only for firm matches. Size values are once, few and many counts, or a class for expanded clones, and some rows have none.

clone_size j_call d_call v_call cdr3_aa cdr3_nt
few TRBJ2-7 . TRBV29-1 CSARTPSYEQYF TGCAGCGCCCGGACACCCTCCTACGAGCAGTACTTC
. TRBJ2-3 TRBD1 TRBV30 CAWRTGQGGGTQYF TGTGCCTGGAGGACCGGACAGGGCGGTGGTACGCAGTATTTT
. TRBJ2-1 TRBD2 TRBV25-1 CASSDPTGTSGRNEQFF TGTGCCAGCAGTGACCCAACCGGGACTAGCGGGAGGAATGAGCAGTTCTTC
. TRBJ2-3 . TRBV11-2 CASSVRPTLAPGTDTQYF TGTGCCAGCAGCGTGCGTCCGACCCTAGCGCCCGGCACAGATACGCAGTATTTT
. TRBJ2-7 TRBD1 TRBV28 CASSFRDSPYEQYF TGTGCCAGCAGTTTCCGGGACAGTCCCTACGAGCAGTACTTC
. TRBJ1-1 . TRBV30 CAWTAGVGNTEAFF TGTGCCTGGACCGCCGGAGTAGGGAACACTGAAGCTTTCTTT
. TRBJ1-1 TRBD1 TRBV5-5 CASSLAGGARTEAFF TGTGCCAGCAGCTTGGCAGGGGGCGCGCGGACTGAAGCTTTCTTT
. TRBJ1-5 . TRBV7-9 CSSSLDVGPQHF TGTTCCAGCAGCTTAGATGTCGGGCCCCAGCATTTT
. TRBJ2-3 . TRBV7-3 CASSSAGSGDTQYF TGTGCCAGCAGCTCGGCGGGGAGTGGAGATACGCAGTATTTT
. TRBJ1-5 . TRBV7-2 CASSADTQSGQPQHF TGTGCCAGCAGCGCCGACACTCAGAGCGGGCAGCCCCAGCATTTT
. TRBJ2-1 TRBD2 TRBV5-5 CASSLVAAGGLANEQFF TGTGCCAGCAGCTTGGTAGCAGCGGGAGGGCTAGCCAATGAGCAGTTCTTC
. TRBJ2-1 TRBD1 TRBV7-8 CASSMGQDVNEQFF TGTGCCAGCAGCATGGGACAGGATGTAAATGAGCAGTTCTTC
. TRBJ2-1 TRBD2 TRBV5-4 CASSPQREGYNEQFF TGTGCCAGCAGCCCGCAGCGGGAGGGCTACAATGAGCAGTTCTTC
. TRBJ2-3 . TRBV5-4 CASSQMGSSGTDTQYF TGTGCCAGCAGTCAGATGGGGAGCTCTGGCACAGATACGCAGTATTTT
. TRBJ1-2 TRBD1 TRBV4-1 CASSQSGTAAF TGCGCCAGCAGCCAGTCGGGGACAGCGGCCTTC
few TRBJ2-7 . TRBV29-1 CSVLHGRDYEQYF TGCAGCGTTCTCCACGGTAGAGACTACGAGCAGTACTTC
. TRBJ1-2 . TRBV11-2 CASSLWESNYGYTF TGTGCCAGCAGCTTATGGGAGAGTAACTATGGCTACACCTTC
. TRBJ1-2 . TRBV7-3 CASSLGGRLNYGYTF TGTGCCAGCAGCTTAGGAGGACGGTTAAACTATGGCTACACCTTC
. TRBJ1-3 . TRBV6-1 CASSGHNSGNTIYF TGTGCCAGCAGTGGACACAACTCTGGAAACACCATATATTTT
. TRBJ2-7 . TRBV15 CATSSRGTEQYF TGTGCCACCAGCAGCAGGGGTACCGAGCAGTACTTC
. TRBJ2-3 TRBD2 TRBV5-1 CASSRTTSVWADTQYF TGCGCCAGCAGTCGAACGACTAGCGTTTGGGCAGATACGCAGTATTTT
few TRBJ2-2 TRBD2 TRBV30 CAWSLGGRDTGELFF TGTGCCTGGAGTCTGGGCGGGAGGGATACCGGGGAGCTGTTTTTT
. TRBJ1-2 . TRBV18 CASSPNGRDYGYTF TGTGCCAGCTCACCAAACGGCAGGGACTATGGCTACACCTTC
few TRBJ2-5 TRBD2 TRBV5-4 CASKPAGVAGGETQYF TGTGCCAGCAAACCCGCGGGGGTAGCGGGCGGTGAGACCCAGTACTTC
. TRBJ2-2 TRBD1 TRBV28 CASIPLQGATGELFF TGTGCCAGCATCCCGCTACAGGGGGCCACCGGGGAGCTGTTTTTT
. TRBJ2-5 TRBD2 TRBV7-2 CASSLWAGSGGETQYF TGTGCCAGCAGCTTGTGGGCAGGATCGGGAGGGGAGACCCAGTACTTC
. TRBJ2-3 TRBD2 TRBV5-4 CASSGRLAGGGDTQYF TGTGCCAGCAGCGGACGACTAGCGGGAGGGGGGGATACGCAGTATTTT
. TRBJ2-5 . TRBV18 CASSPLDRLTETQYF TGTGCCAGCTCACCACTGGATCGACTTACGGAGACCCAGTACTTC
few TRBJ2-1 TRBD2 TRBV28 CASSFPTSGRSGEQFF TGTGCCAGCAGTTTCCCTACTAGCGGGAGGTCGGGTGAGCAGTTCTTC
. TRBJ1-3 TRBD1 TRBV5-1 CASSLSTGGANGNTIYF TGCGCCAGCAGCTTGTCTACAGGGGGCGCGAATGGAAACACCATATATTTT
. TRBJ2-1 TRBD2 TRBV6-4 CASSERREVDEQFF TGTGCCAGCAGTGAAAGGCGGGAGGTGGATGAGCAGTTCTTC
. TRBJ2-1 TRBD1 TRBV5-1 CASSLDGGTGGYEQFF TGCGCCAGCAGCCTAGATGGGGGGACAGGGGGGTATGAGCAGTTCTTC
. TRBJ2-7 . TRBV18 CASSLPSLAHYEQYF TGTGCCAGCTCACTGCCCTCACTAGCCCACTACGAGCAGTACTTC
. TRBJ2-7 TRBD2 TRBV5-1 CASRTSGSVNEQYF TGCGCCAGCAGAACTAGCGGGAGTGTAAACGAGCAGTACTTC
. TRBJ2-7 . TRBV15 CATSRELANPYEQYF TGTGCCACCAGCAGAGAACTAGCAAACCCCTACGAGCAGTACTTC
. TRBJ1-2 . TRBV19 CASSIGAGKIYGYTF TGTGCCAGTAGTATTGGTGCAGGGAAGATCTATGGCTACACCTTC
. TRBJ2-5 TRBD2 TRBV6-5 CASSSYDGRGGTQYF TGTGCCAGCAGTTCATACGACGGTCGGGGGGGGACCCAGTACTTC
. TRBJ1-2 . TRBV7-2 CASSSTGGTGWKTF TGTGCCAGCAGCTCAACGGGGGGAACAGGGTGGAAAACCTTC
. TRBJ2-4 TRBD2 TRBV30 CAWSVIRGTSATQQNIQYF TGTGCCTGGAGTGTAATACGGGGGACTAGCGCGACCCAGCAAAACATTCAGTACTTC
few TRBJ1-2 . TRBV20-1 CSAPEGDGYTF TGCAGTGCCCCTGAGGGAGATGGCTACACCTTC
once TRBJ1-1 . TRBV7-2 CASSSQIGRDTEAFF TGTGCCAGCAGCTCCCAGATAGGGAGGGACACTGAAGCTTTCTTT
. TRBJ1-5 . TRBV27 CASGETGPQPQHF TGTGCCAGCGGGGAAACAGGGCCACAGCCCCAGCATTTT
. TRBJ2-3 TRBD1 TRBV7-2 CASSLDQGVDTQYF TGTGCCAGCAGCTTAGATCAGGGGGTGGATACGCAGTATTTT
. TRBJ2-7 TRBD2 TRBV5-6 CASSVGSGSNEQYF TGTGCCAGCAGCGTAGGAAGCGGGAGTAACGAGCAGTACTTC
few TRBJ2-7 . TRBV23-1 CASSVDPQGYYEQYF TGCGCCAGCAGCGTTGACCCACAGGGATACTACGAGCAGTACTTC
. TRBJ1-1 . TRBV6-4 CASSDNGGGREAFF TGTGCCAGCAGTGACAACGGGGGGGGCCGGGAAGCTTTCTTT
few TRBJ1-2 . TRBV18 CASSPREDYGYTF TGTGCCAGCTCTCCTAGGGAGGACTATGGCTACACCTTC
. TRBJ2-2 TRBD1 TRBV6-5 CASSYDRGSDTGELFF TGTGCCAGCAGTTATGACAGGGGGTCCGACACCGGGGAGCTGTTTTTT
few TRBJ2-2 TRBD1 TRBV7-9 CSSSPGQGDTGELFF TGTTCCAGCAGCCCTGGACAGGGGGACACCGGGGAGCTGTTTTTT
. TRBJ2-5 . TRBV7-9 CASRMTEQETQYF TGTGCCAGCAGGATGACGGAGCAAGAGACCCAGTACTTC